This T cell receptor (beta chain) was identified in a study of molecular identifiers for immune sequencing clone quantification. Regarding the study as a whole: Highly expanded clone sizes could be underestimated by identical TCR molecules that share a barcode. In naive cells, under 1% of molecules belonged to clones above 20 RNA copies, against over 97% in effector cells. Spiked Jurkat TCR RNA equivalent to one cell reportedly surfaced among roughly 1 million naive cells.

A few counts support this clonotype. The antigen is undetermined. One entry per CDR3 protein, called by TCRdb with MiXCR from the PCR reads. Of 490,000 or so distinct CDR3 sequences in the sample, 25% are singletons; the top ten hold roughly 0.79%. This CDR3 region has 15 residues. Germline-derived CDR1 and CDR2 are MDHEN and SYDVKM. V was clipped by 5 bases and J by 5 bases, with 18 bases between them. The sample was naive CD8+ T cells from blood, with Jurkat cell RNA spiked in. Subset described: FACS-sorted CD8+CD4-CCR7+CD45RA+ naive T cells. The rearrangement uses TRBV28 and TRBJ2-5; no definite D call. The TCR comes from a human donor in good health. Some libraries in this study had Jurkat cell RNA spiked in. CDR3 protein: CASSPQYLPEETQYF. The CDR3 nucleotides are TGTGCCAGCAGTCCCCAATATCTTCCAGAGGAGACCCAGTACTTC.